These T cell receptor beta chains were read from a single sample in a study of Ad26.COV2.S vaccination and SARS-CoV-2 variants. Data came from immunoSEQ multiplex PCR; TCRdb stores just in-frame clones and leaves some out. The data contain about 420,000 clones, roughly 90% of them singletons. The starting material was peripheral blood, obtained in a trial of Ad26.COV2.S vaccine versus placebo. These receptors came from a person between 18 and 60 years old who received the Ad26.COV2.S COVID-19 vaccine or a placebo. Each CDR3 is given with its conserved first and last residue.

CDR3 length: 17
V gene: TRBV19
J gene: TRBJ2-7
CDR3 protein: CASSISRGGQGFYEQYF

CDR3 length: 15
V gene: TRBV7-8
J gene: TRBJ2-5
CDR3 protein: CASSLALGSVQTQYF

CDR3 length: 17
V gene: TRBV28
J gene: TRBJ2-5
CDR3 protein: CASSKFPGLAEQETQYF

CDR3 length: 14
V gene: TRBV4-3
J gene: TRBJ2-5
CDR3 protein: CASSPGVNRETQYF

CDR3 length: 13
V gene: TRBV9
J gene: TRBJ2-7
CDR3 protein: CASSRTVSYEQYF

CDR3 length: 14
V gene: TRBV7-9
J gene: TRBJ1-1
CDR3 protein: CASSPGQGWTEAFF

CDR3 length: 13
V gene: TRBV24-1
J gene: TRBJ1-2
CDR3 protein: CATSAASGYGYTF

CDR3 length: 15
V gene: TRBV5-1
J gene: TRBJ2-5
CDR3 protein: CASSLGLADQETQYF

CDR3 length: 14
V gene: TRBV10-2
J gene: TRBJ1-1
CDR3 protein: CASSGSRMNTEAFF

CDR3 length: 15
V gene: TRBV7-9
J gene: TRBJ2-3
CDR3 protein: CASSLVVGEADTQYF

CDR3 length: 11
V gene: TRBV7-9
J gene: TRBJ2-1
CDR3 protein: CASSLNNEQFF

CDR3 length: 15
V gene: TRBV5-1
J gene: TRBJ1-1
CDR3 protein: CASSSLQGRSTEAFF

CDR3 length: 14
V gene: TRBV19
J gene: TRBJ2-5
CDR3 protein: CASSSRGLGKTQYF

CDR3 length: 15
V gene: TRBV7-2
J gene: TRBJ2-3
CDR3 protein: CASSLAPMSTDTQYF

CDR3 length: 13
V gene: TRBV2
J gene: TRBJ2-2
CDR3 protein: CASSVLNTGELFF

CDR3 length: 11
V gene: TRBV30
J gene: TRBJ1-2
CDR3 protein: CVLDVNYGYTF

CDR3 length: 16
V gene: TRBV7-2
J gene: TRBJ1-3
CDR3 protein: CASSIQGSISGNTIYF

CDR3 length: 15
V gene: TRBV7-9
J gene: TRBJ2-6
CDR3 protein: CASSKLMSGANVLTF

CDR3 length: 15
V gene: TRBV25-1
J gene: TRBJ2-1
CDR3 protein: CASSPRVSSYNEQFF

CDR3 length: 16
V gene: TRBV18
J gene: TRBJ2-7
CDR3 protein: CASSPVQGPPPYEQYF

CDR3 length: 15
V gene: TRBV11-2
J gene: TRBJ2-2
CDR3 protein: CASSFGQGGTGELFF

CDR3 length: 19
V gene: TRBV20-1
J gene: TRBJ2-1
CDR3 protein: CSASMVGGPATYPHNEQFF

CDR3 length: 16
V gene: TRBV4-3
J gene: TRBJ1-3
CDR3 protein: CASSQVMGSSGNTIYF

CDR3 length: 13
V gene: TRBV10-3
J gene: TRBJ2-7
CDR3 protein: CAISVSDSYEQYF

CDR3 length: 15
V gene: TRBV4-1
J gene: TRBJ2-2
CDR3 protein: CASTLSGTNTGELFF

CDR3 length: 15
V gene: TRBV28
J gene: TRBJ1-5
CDR3 protein: CASRQQGVGNQPQHF

CDR3 length: 10
V gene: TRBV30
J gene: TRBJ2-5
CDR3 protein: CAWIKETQYF

CDR3 length: 13
V gene: TRBV29-1
J gene: TRBJ2-3
CDR3 protein: CSAGTSGADTQYF

CDR3 length: 12
V gene: TRBV5-1
J gene: TRBJ2-7
CDR3 protein: CASSLGGEEQYF

CDR3 length: 17
V gene: TRBV11-2
J gene: TRBJ2-5
CDR3 protein: CASSYLGLAGVQETQYF